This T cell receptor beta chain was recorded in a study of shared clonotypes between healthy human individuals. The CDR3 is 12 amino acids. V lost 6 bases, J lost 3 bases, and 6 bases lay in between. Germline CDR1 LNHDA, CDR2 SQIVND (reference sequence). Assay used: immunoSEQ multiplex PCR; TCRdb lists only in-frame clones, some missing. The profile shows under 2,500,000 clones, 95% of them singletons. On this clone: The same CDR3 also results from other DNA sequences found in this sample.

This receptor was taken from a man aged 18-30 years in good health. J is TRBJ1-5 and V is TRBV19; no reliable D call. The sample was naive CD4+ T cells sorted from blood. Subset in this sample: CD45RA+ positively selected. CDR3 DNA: TGTGCCAGTAGCCACTCCAATCAGCCCCAGCATTTT. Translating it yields CASSHSNQPQHF.